This TCR beta chain was identified during a study of T cells in Graves' hyperthyroidism and ophthalmopathy. Findings of the study overall: A model using 13 V-J features told ophthalmopathy apart from stable hyperthyroidism.

This clonotype was seen ten or more times. The antigen is undetermined. CDR3 length: 15 residues. The germline gives CDR1 SGHRS, CDR2 YFSETQ. V shed 0 bases and J 4 bases; nucleotides not matched to a gene: 5. It was RNA transcripts that yielded the amplified TCR beta CDR3 regions. The TCR CDR3 was amplified in a first-round RT-PCR using the HTBI primer set. TCRdb re-called the multiplex PCR reads with MiXCR, one entry per CDR3 protein. The sample comprises fewer than 600,000 distinct CDR3 sequences, roughly 15% of which are singletons, and around 14% rests with the top ten. The rearrangement uses TRBV5-1 and TRBJ1-1; 8 nucleotides align to TRBD1. Sequenced material: blood. The clonotype comes from a woman in her thirties or forties with Graves' hyperthyroidism. This CDR3 is CASSLASGGLTEAFF. The CDR3 DNA follows: TGCGCCAGCAGCTTGGCGTCAGGGGGCCTCACTGAAGCTTTCTTT.